The present entry profiles one T cell receptor beta chain with its context. Study processing details: Scientists estimated how many nucleated cells there were by amplifying reference gene primers. Clones were sequenced by immunoSEQ multiplex PCR, and TCRdb holds only the in-frame ones, with some missing. V, J and clone size are those of that table, while D and trimming were read from the DNA. The table lists tens of thousands of clones, less than 90% of them singletons. This entry is derived from a study of blood T cell repertoires in COVID-19. Study-wide background: Samples of COVID-19 (acute and convalescent) were obtained from the United States, Italy and Spain. The cDNA or gDNA used as material had been derived from T cells, B-cell-depleted T cells, or PBMCs.

In germline, CDR1 is LNHDA, CDR2 SQIVND (reference sequence). This CDR3 comprises 13 residues. The V end lost 5 bases, the J end lost 2 bases, and 10 bases lay between the germline ends. The source is a human donor in a cohort sampled during active COVID-19. V and J are TRBV19 and TRBJ2-7; perhaps TRBD2 as D (6 bases). Sequencing was performed on peripheral blood. The CDR3 DNA follows: TGTGCCAGTAGTTTGGGGGGTACCTACGAGCAGTACTTC. It specifies CASSLGGTYEQYF.